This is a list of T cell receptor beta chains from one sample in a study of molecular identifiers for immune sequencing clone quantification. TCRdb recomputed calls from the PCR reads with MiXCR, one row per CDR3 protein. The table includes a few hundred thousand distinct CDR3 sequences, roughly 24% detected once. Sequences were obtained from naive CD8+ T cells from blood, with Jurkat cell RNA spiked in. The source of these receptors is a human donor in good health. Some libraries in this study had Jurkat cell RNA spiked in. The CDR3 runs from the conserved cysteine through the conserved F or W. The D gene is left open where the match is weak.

CASSFTYRGGDQPQHF	TRBV27	TRBD1
CATSRERREGTDTQYF	TRBV15	TRBD2
CASSPPNDRAYEQYF	TRBV7-9	.
CASSQVESLNEKLFF	TRBV4-1	.
CASSHRQGAISNEQFF	TRBV7-6	TRBD1
CASSLYGNEQFF	TRBV11-2	.
CASSHGQAQKTQYF	TRBV7-9	TRBD1
CASSSNRDSSYEQYF	TRBV7-9	TRBD1
CASKGMGFETQYF	TRBV6-5	.
CASSSRDTDTQYF	TRBV7-9	.
CASSYLAGSSYNEQFF	TRBV27	TRBD2
CASSPVDNASGELFF	TRBV4-3	.
CASAPAAGSYEQSF	TRBV7-9	TRBD2
CASSGQAGGTDTQYF	TRBV5-1	.
CASIIDSNTGANVLTF	TRBV19	.
CASSLVAGLYNEQFF	TRBV11-2	TRBD2
CSVGGGAGQEKLFF	TRBV29-1	.
CASSPIHEETQYF	TRBV27	.
CASTFSGNTIYF	TRBV12-3/TRBV12-4	.
CDSSVGGEQFF	TRBV9	.
CSVEFQNTEAFF	TRBV29-1	.
CASSKTSGEPDTQYF	TRBV7-6	TRBD2
CAPRDRAYTEAFF	TRBV24-1	TRBD1
CAWGAGMNTEAFF	TRBV30	.
CASSIGSGSTDTQYF	TRBV19	TRBD2
CASSLAGGEDTQYF	TRBV7-6	.
CSALPGTGELFF	TRBV29-1	.
CASSFQQNSYEQYF	TRBV27	.
CASSDWKTNYGYTF	TRBV10-2	.
CASSVVGALNTEAFF	TRBV9	.
CASSYSVGELFF	TRBV6-2/TRBV6-3	.
CASSSAQGYEQYF	TRBV27	.
CASRDTGAANQPQHF	TRBV12-3/TRBV12-4	.